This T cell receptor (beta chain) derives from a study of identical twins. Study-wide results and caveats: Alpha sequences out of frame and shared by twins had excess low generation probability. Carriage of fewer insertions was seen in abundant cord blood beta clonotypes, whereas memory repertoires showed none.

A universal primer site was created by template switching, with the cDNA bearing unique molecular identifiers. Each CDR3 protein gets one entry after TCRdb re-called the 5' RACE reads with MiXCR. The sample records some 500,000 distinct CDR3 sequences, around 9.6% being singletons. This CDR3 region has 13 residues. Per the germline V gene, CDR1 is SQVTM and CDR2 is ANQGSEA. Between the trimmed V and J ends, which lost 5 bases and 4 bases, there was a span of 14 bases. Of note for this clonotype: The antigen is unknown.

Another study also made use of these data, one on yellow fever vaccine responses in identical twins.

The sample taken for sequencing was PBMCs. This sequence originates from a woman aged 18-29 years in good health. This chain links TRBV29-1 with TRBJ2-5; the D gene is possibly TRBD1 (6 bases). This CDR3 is CSVRARGRETQYF. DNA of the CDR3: TGCAGCGTTCGAGCCAGGGGACGAGAGACCCAGTACTTC.